Below, one TCR beta chain is given with its context. In the original analysis: Scientists estimated how many nucleated cells there were by amplifying reference gene primers. Using immunoSEQ multiplex PCR, the repertoire was profiled, and TCRdb retains in-frame clones only, with some absent. The DNA was the basis for D and trimming; V, J and clone size are from that table. The table shows about 70,000 clones, with roughly 87% occurring only once. The CDR3 is 17 amino acids. The V and J ends lost 1 base and 7 bases, in that order; junction bases with no gene match: 9. Germline CDR1 SGHTA, CDR2 FQGNSA. This sample is part of a study of blood T cell repertoires in COVID-19. Study-level information: The samples span acute and convalescent COVID-19 from the United States, Italy and Spain. The cDNA or gDNA used as material had been derived from T cells, B-cell-depleted T cells, or PBMCs.

Sequencing input: peripheral blood. The rearrangement joins TRBV7-2 to TRBJ1-5, with 11 bases fitting TRBD1. This TCR derives from a woman older than 75 with active or convalescent COVID-19. CDR3 bases: TGTGCCAGCAGCTTAGTGGGGGCGGGACAGGGGGGACAGCCCCAGCATTTT. It translates to CASSLVGAGQGGQPQHF.